Listed below are T cell receptor beta chains from one sample, sequenced in a study of T cell changes during pregnancy in multiple sclerosis. Repertoires were generated with immunoSEQ multiplex PCR, while TCRdb's copy carries only in-frame clones and drops some. The data hold about 71,000 clones, with 75% to 95% observed a single time. This sample comprised CD8+ T cells from peripheral blood mononuclear cells, obtained before pregnancy. These receptors came from a female donor with multiple sclerosis, enrolled in a pregnancy study. CDR3s include the opening cysteine and the closing phenylalanine or tryptophan. D genes are given only for firm matches. Expanded clones are given a class, and other clones once, few, many or no size at all.

>-|TRBJ1-5|TRBD1|TRBV4-1
CASSHRDRVPDQPQHF
TGCGCCAGCAGCCACAGGGACAGGGTTCCGGATCAGCCCCAGCATTTT
>-|TRBJ1-2|-|TRBV5-5
CASSLDIPYGYTF
TGTGCCAGCAGCTTAGACATCCCCTATGGCTACACCTTC
>-|TRBJ2-1|TRBD2|TRBV5-6
CASSLGLAGGPNEQFF
TGTGCCAGCAGCTTGGGGCTAGCGGGGGGGCCTAATGAGCAGTTCTTC
>-|TRBJ1-5|TRBD1|TRBV2
CASSAETGPQGPQHF
TGTGCCAGCAGCGCAGAGACAGGGCCGCAGGGGCCCCAGCATTTT
>once|TRBJ2-2|-|TRBV7-9
CASSQQVDTGELFF
TGTGCCAGCAGCCAACAGGTGGACACCGGGGAGCTGTTTTTT
>-|TRBJ2-7|-|TRBV9
CASSVGGGTNYEQYF
TGTGCCAGCAGCGTAGGTGGAGGGACCAACTACGAGCAGTACTTC
>-|TRBJ2-1|-|TRBV7-6
CASSLVEGGAYNEQFF
TGTGCCAGCAGCTTAGTAGAGGGGGGGGCCTACAATGAGCAGTTCTTC
>-|TRBJ2-3|-|TRBV9
CASSVGGSTDTQYF
TGTGCCAGCAGCGTAGGCGGGAGCACAGATACGCAGTATTTT
>-|TRBJ2-4|-|TRBV30
CAWSADNPIQYF
TGTGCCTGGAGTGCCGACAATCCCATTCAGTACTTC
>-|TRBJ1-1|-|TRBV9
CASSVEGGGNTEAFF
TGTGCCAGCAGCGTAGAGGGAGGGGGAAACACTGAAGCTTTCTTT
>-|TRBJ2-1|TRBD1|TRBV18
CASSSTGGAYNEQFF
TGTGCCAGCTCATCAACAGGGGGCGCATACAATGAGCAGTTCTTC
>-|TRBJ2-5|TRBD1|TRBV5-1
CASSERTGRKTQYF
TGCGCCAGCAGCGAACGGACAGGGAGGAAGACCCAGTACTTC
>-|TRBJ1-2|-|TRBV7-9
CASSLDSRWGYTF
TGTGCCAGCAGCTTAGACAGCCGGTGGGGCTACACCTTC
>-|TRBJ2-1|TRBD2|TRBV11-2
CASSLLAGGEIFPYNEQFF
TGTGCCAGCAGCTTACTAGCGGGGGGGGAAATTTTTCCCTACAATGAGCAGTTCTTC
>-|TRBJ2-1|TRBD2|TRBV9
CASSVVGGGYNEQFF
TGTGCCAGCAGCGTAGTGGGCGGGGGCTACAATGAGCAGTTCTTC
>once|TRBJ1-5|-|TRBV10-3
CAIGGGSNQPQHF
TGTGCCATCGGGGGAGGTAGCAATCAGCCCCAGCATTTT
>-|TRBJ1-1|-|TRBV7-6
CASTRLTGTEAFF
TGTGCCAGCACCCGATTGACAGGCACAGAAGCTTTCTTT
>once|TRBJ2-7|TRBD2|TRBV19
CASSIVLAGFYEQYF
TGTGCCAGTAGTATCGTACTAGCGGGGTTCTACGAGCAGTACTTC
>-|TRBJ1-5|-|TRBV7-9
CASSTTELSNQPQHF
TGTGCCAGCAGCACTACGGAGTTAAGCAATCAGCCCCAGCATTTT
>-|TRBJ2-7|TRBD1|TRBV19
CASGYPGQGLYEQYF
TGTGCCAGTGGCTACCCGGGACAGGGGTTATACGAGCAGTACTTC
>-|TRBJ2-5|-|TRBV7-3
CASSLTWGRGETQYF
TGTGCCAGCAGCTTAACGTGGGGGAGGGGGGAGACCCAGTACTTC
>-|TRBJ2-1|TRBD2|TRBV9
CASSGTSGGFNSYNEQFF
TGTGCCAGCAGCGGGACTAGCGGGGGATTTAACTCCTACAATGAGCAGTTCTTC
>-|TRBJ2-1|-|TRBV7-9
CASSLRKGMDNEQFF
TGTGCCAGCAGCTTGAGGAAGGGGATGGACAATGAGCAGTTCTTC
>-|TRBJ1-1|TRBD1|TRBV9
CASSLGTGSVEAFF
TGTGCCAGCAGCCTCGGGACAGGGAGCGTAGAAGCTTTCTTT
>-|TRBJ1-2|-|TRBV11-2
CASSLGERGYTF
TGTGCCAGCAGCCTCGGGGAACGTGGCTACACCTTC
>-|TRBJ1-1|TRBD1|TRBV7-9
CASSLVRGQDSWNTEAFF
TGTGCCAGCAGCTTAGTTAGGGGGCAGGACAGTTGGAACACTGAAGCTTTCTTT
>-|TRBJ1-3|TRBD1|TRBV10-3
CAISESNNRGDSYSAGNTIYF
TGTGCCATCAGTGAGTCTAATAACAGGGGAGATAGTTATTCAGCCGGAAACACCATATATTTT
>-|TRBJ1-6|-|TRBV5-6
CASSLRGEKLYNSPLHF
TGTGCCAGCAGTCTCCGGGGGGAGAAACTTTATAATTCACCCCTCCACTTT
>-|TRBJ2-1|-|TRBV2
CASREGLKNNEQFF
TGTGCCAGCAGAGAGGGACTCAAGAACAATGAGCAGTTCTTC
>-|TRBJ1-5|TRBD1|TRBV4-2
CASSQFKTGGLTQHF
TGTGCCAGCAGCCAGTTCAAGACAGGGGGTCTGACCCAGCATTTT
>-|TRBJ2-7|TRBD2|TRBV9
CASSVTSGYEQYF
TGTGCCAGCAGCGTAACTAGCGGCTACGAGCAGTACTTC
>-|TRBJ2-5|TRBD1|TRBV29-1
CSTYRQGLIETQYF
TGCAGCACATACCGACAGGGCTTGATTGAGACCCAGTACTTC
>-|TRBJ2-1|TRBD2|TRBV5-6
CASSWTSGINNEQFF
TGTGCCAGCAGCTGGACTAGCGGGATTAACAATGAGCAGTTCTTC
>-|TRBJ2-1|-|TRBV6-1
CASSDFGLGGYNEQFF
TGTGCCAGCAGTGATTTTGGACTCGGGGGATACAATGAGCAGTTCTTC
>-|TRBJ2-5|TRBD2|TRBV11-2
CASSEGLAALQETQYF
TGTGCCAGCAGCGAGGGACTAGCGGCGCTCCAAGAGACCCAGTACTTC
>-|TRBJ2-7|-|TRBV19
CASSIGEDPYEQYF
TGTGCCAGTAGTATCGGGGAGGACCCCTACGAGCAGTACTTC
>-|TRBJ2-4|TRBD2|TRBV7-3
CASSPTGGMGDIQYF
TGTGCCAGCAGCCCAACGGGGGGGATGGGAGACATTCAGTACTTC
>-|TRBJ2-1|TRBD2|TRBV19
CASSSSGRYNEQFF
TGTGCCAGTAGTTCTAGCGGGAGGTACAATGAGCAGTTCTTC
>-|TRBJ1-2|-|TRBV11-2
CASSPAGGGGYTF
TGTGCCAGCAGCCCGGCGGGGGGGGGAGGCTACACCTTC
>once|TRBJ1-5|TRBD1|TRBV19
CASTLEQGADQPQHF
TGTGCCAGTACACTCGAACAGGGGGCGGATCAGCCCCAGCATTTT
>-|TRBJ1-1|-|TRBV25-1
CATKPPGGYTEAFF
TGTGCCACAAAACCCCCGGGGGGATACACTGAAGCTTTCTTT
>-|TRBJ2-1|-|TRBV10-3
CAISEEDKAVSSYNEQFF
TGTGCCATCAGTGAGGAGGATAAAGCGGTGAGCTCCTACAATGAGCAGTTCTTC
>-|TRBJ2-7|-|TRBV11-3
CASSEGDTYEQYF
TGTGCCAGCAGCGAGGGTGATACCTACGAGCAGTACTTC
>-|TRBJ2-1|TRBD1|TRBV27
CASRGQGRHNEQFF
TGTGCCAGCAGGGGACAGGGTCGGCACAATGAGCAGTTCTTC
>-|TRBJ2-7|-|TRBV14
CASSLHRFEQYF
TGTGCCAGCAGCCTCCACCGGTTCGAGCAGTACTTC